The 7 T cell receptor beta chains below were found in one sample sequenced in a study of cytomegalovirus exposure and HLA in healthy donors. Assay: immunoSEQ multiplex PCR; the TCRdb copy retains only in-frame clones and omits some. The table shows 100,000 to 130,000 clones, with about 85% occurring only once. The specimen sequenced was PBMCs. These receptors all come from a woman under 30 in good health and CMV-seronegative.

The V and J genes are TRBV7-8 and TRBJ2-7; D is perhaps TRBD2 (5 bases). Germline lookup yields CDR1 SGHVS and CDR2 FQNEAQ. Trimming cost V 3 bases and J 7 bases, with 19 bases left between them. The CDR3 runs 15 residues. The CDR3 loop reads CASSLREGGGLEQYF. The CDR3 nucleotides are TGTGCCAGCAGCTTGAGGGAAGGAGGTGGGCTTGAGCAGTACTTC.

V usage is TRBV12-2 and J usage is TRBJ1-2; the table's D call TRBD1 went unverified against the DNA. TRBV12-2 is classified as a pseudogene. The CDR3 is 15 residues long. The CDR3 sequence is CASRSYLGVYYGYTF. The CDR3 nucleotides are TGTGCAAGTCGCTCATACCTAGGGGTGTACTATGGCTACACCTTC.

This rearrangement joins TRBV15 to TRBJ2-5, with 9 bases aligning to TRBD2. The length of the CDR3 is 15 residues. The ends lost 5 bases at V and 4 bases at J; junction bases unmatched: 8. Germline V gives CDR1 LNHNV, CDR2 YYDKDF (reference sequence). The CDR3, as DNA: TGTGCCACCAGCGGGCCGCGGGGGGGCGGAGAGACCCAGTACTTC. Translating gives CATSGPRGGGETQYF. Using reference TRBV15 and TRBJ2-5 for the parts outside the CDR3, the full variable domain is DAMVIQNPRYQVTQFGKPVTLSCSQTLNHNVMYWYQQKSSQAPKLLFHYYDKDFNNEADTPDNFQSRRPNTSFCFLDIRSPGLGDTAMYLCATSGPRGGGETQYFGPGTRLLVL.

V and J are TRBV18 and TRBJ1-1; D unclear. CDR3 length: 14 amino acids. V was shortened by 3 bases and J by 2 bases, with 10 bases between the two germline ends. The V gene's germline CDR1 is KGHSH and CDR2 LQKENI. The CDR3 is CASSPLEANTEAFF. CDR3 nucleotides: TGTGCCAGCTCACCGCTCGAGGCAAACACTGAAGCTTTCTTT.

The chain couples TRBV5-1 to TRBJ2-3; D is possibly TRBD1 (6 bases). This CDR3 contains 15 residues. The germline V and J ends were trimmed by 3 bases and 0 bases, with 11 bases remaining between them. Germline CDR1 SGHRS, CDR2 YFSETQ. CDR3 bases: TGCGCCAGCAGCTCCGAGGGGGTGAGCACAGATACGCAGTATTTT. This sequence encodes CASSSEGVSTDTQYF. Looking up the rest from reference TRBV5-1 and TRBJ2-3 gives the full variable domain: KAGVTQTPRYLIKTRGQQVTLSCSPISGHRSVSWYQQTPGQGLQFLFEYFSETQRNKGNFPGRFSGRQFSNSRSEMNVSTLELGDSALYLCASSSEGVSTDTQYFGPGTRLTVL.

The V call is TRBV9, the J call TRBJ2-1; 7 bases agree with TRBD1. This CDR3 comprises 15 residues. From germline, CDR1 is SGDLS and CDR2 YYNGEE. V gave up 0 bases and J gave up 2 bases; unmatched junction bases: 2. The CDR3 spells CASSVEGGAYNEQFF. In DNA form, the CDR3 reads TGTGCCAGCAGCGTAGAAGGGGGCGCCTACAATGAGCAGTTCTTC.

V usage is TRBV27 and J usage is TRBJ1-2; no firm D call. The CDR3 runs 13 residues. Per the germline V gene, CDR1 is MNHEY and CDR2 is SMNVEV (reference sequence). The V end lost 4 bases, the J end lost 6 bases, and 12 bases lay between the germline ends. CDR3 nucleotides: TGTGCCAGCAGTTCCGGGTTGTGGGATGGCTACACCTTC. It translates to CASSSGLWDGYTF.